This is a list of T cell receptor beta chains from one sample in a study of human T cells and chemical hapten exposure. TCRdb reprocessed the RACE reads with MiXCR, giving one entry per CDR3 protein. The sample lists roughly 380,000 distinct CDR3 sequences; around 6% were seen once. Sequencing was performed on whole blood, taken in connection with sensitization to the hapten diphenylcyclopropenone (DPC). The receptors originated from a woman between 18 and 29 years old with alopecia areata. Some clones in this sample may be carry-over from other donors' samples. Each CDR3 is given with its conserved first and last residue. D genes are given only for firm matches. The size field is filled for only some rows; it gives once, few, many or a size class.

d_call: TRBD1
j_call: TRBJ1-2
v_call: TRBV20-1
clone_size: many
cdr3_aa: CSATTKQGTYGYTF
cdr3_nt: TGCAGTGCTACGACTAAACAGGGGACCTATGGCTACACCTTC

d_call: TRBD1
j_call: TRBJ2-5
v_call: TRBV19
clone_size: .
cdr3_aa: CASSIGESGQGEETQYF
cdr3_nt: TGTGCCAGTAGTATAGGTGAATCGGGACAGGGGGAAGAGACCCAGTACTTC

d_call: .
j_call: TRBJ1-2
v_call: TRBV7-8
clone_size: many
cdr3_aa: CASSLVSGGGYTF
cdr3_nt: TGTGCCAGCAGCTTAGTGTCCGGAGGTGGCTACACCTTC

d_call: .
j_call: TRBJ1-4
v_call: TRBV21-1
clone_size: many
cdr3_aa: CASSKEHLIEKLFF
cdr3_nt: TGTGCCAGCAGCAAAGAACATCTAATTGAAAAACTGTTTTTT

d_call: .
j_call: TRBJ1-1
v_call: TRBV5-1
clone_size: .
cdr3_aa: CASSLVGSTEAFF
cdr3_nt: TGCGCCAGCAGCTTGGTCGGCAGCACTGAAGCTTTCTTT

d_call: .
j_call: TRBJ2-3
v_call: TRBV7-8
clone_size: .
cdr3_aa: CASSFRLGRVADTQYF
cdr3_nt: TGTGCCAGCAGCTTCCGACTAGGCCGGGTGGCAGATACGCAGTATTTT

d_call: .
j_call: TRBJ2-6
v_call: TRBV7-3
clone_size: few
cdr3_aa: CASSLYGADGANVLTF
cdr3_nt: TGTGCCAGCAGCTTATACGGGGCGGATGGGGCCAACGTCCTGACTTTC

d_call: TRBD1
j_call: TRBJ1-5
v_call: TRBV19
clone_size: few
cdr3_aa: CASSIRRGPQPQHF
cdr3_nt: TGTGCCAGTAGTATTCGCAGGGGGCCTCAGCCCCAGCATTTT

d_call: .
j_call: TRBJ2-1
v_call: TRBV5-6
clone_size: .
cdr3_aa: CASSTQNEQFF
cdr3_nt: TGTGCCAGCAGCACACAGAATGAGCAGTTCTTC

d_call: .
j_call: TRBJ2-6
v_call: TRBV11-1
clone_size: few
cdr3_aa: CASSLVTFGANVLTF
cdr3_nt: TGTGCCAGCAGCTTAGTAACGTTTGGGGCCAACGTCCTGACTTTC

d_call: TRBD2
j_call: TRBJ2-3
v_call: TRBV7-2
clone_size: .
cdr3_aa: CASSPVAGGLHTQYF
cdr3_nt: TGTGCCAGCAGCCCTGTCGCGGGGGGGCTTCATACGCAGTATTTT

d_call: .
j_call: TRBJ1-6
v_call: TRBV20-1
clone_size: many
cdr3_aa: CSARVSQGDSPLHF
cdr3_nt: TGCAGTGCTAGAGTTTCACAGGGCGATTCACCCCTCCACTTT

d_call: .
j_call: TRBJ1-1
v_call: TRBV6-5
clone_size: few
cdr3_aa: CASRTGRDTEAFF
cdr3_nt: TGTGCCAGCAGAACAGGGAGGGACACTGAAGCTTTCTTT

d_call: TRBD1
j_call: TRBJ1-6
v_call: TRBV20-1
clone_size: .
cdr3_aa: CSAELGGRTNSPLHF
cdr3_nt: TGCAGTGCTGAGCTAGGGGGCCGGACTAATTCACCCCTCCACTTT

d_call: .
j_call: TRBJ2-7
v_call: TRBV25-1
clone_size: many
cdr3_aa: CASSVGSLQYF
cdr3_nt: TGTGCCAGCAGCGTGGGGTCCCTTCAGTACTTC

d_call: .
j_call: TRBJ2-3
v_call: TRBV12-3/TRBV12-4
clone_size: few
cdr3_aa: CALAKTSTDTQYF
cdr3_nt: TGTGCCCTTGCGAAAACTAGCACAGATACGCAGTATTTT

d_call: .
j_call: TRBJ1-4
v_call: TRBV6-6
clone_size: many
cdr3_aa: CASSYSNEKLFF
cdr3_nt: TGTGCCAGCAGTTACTCGAATGAAAAACTGTTTTTT

d_call: TRBD1
j_call: TRBJ2-2
v_call: TRBV7-9
clone_size: few
cdr3_aa: CASSPGPGRGTGELFF
cdr3_nt: TGTGCCAGCAGCCCAGGTCCGGGCAGGGGGACCGGGGAGCTGTTTTTT

d_call: TRBD1
j_call: TRBJ2-3
v_call: TRBV6-1
clone_size: .
cdr3_aa: CASSDGGQGGADTQYF
cdr3_nt: TGTGCCAGCAGTGACGGGGGACAGGGTGGCGCAGATACGCAGTATTTT

d_call: .
j_call: TRBJ2-2
v_call: TRBV7-8
clone_size: many
cdr3_aa: CASSSYRVANTGELFF
cdr3_nt: TGTGCCAGCAGCTCATACAGGGTCGCGAACACCGGGGAGCTGTTTTTT

d_call: .
j_call: TRBJ1-2
v_call: TRBV6-5
clone_size: many
cdr3_aa: CASSYSSNGWGTLVNYGYTF
cdr3_nt: TGTGCCAGCAGTTACTCGAGTAACGGGTGGGGGACCTTGGTTAACTATGGCTACACCTTC

d_call: .
j_call: TRBJ2-7
v_call: TRBV6-6
clone_size: .
cdr3_aa: CASRLSGVEYEQYF
cdr3_nt: TGTGCCAGCAGGCTTTCGGGGGTCGAATACGAGCAGTACTTC

d_call: .
j_call: TRBJ1-2
v_call: TRBV7-9
clone_size: .
cdr3_aa: CASSLLGTVDGYTF
cdr3_nt: TGTGCCAGCAGCTTACTTGGGACGGTAGATGGCTACACCTTC

d_call: TRBD1
j_call: TRBJ1-4
v_call: TRBV2
clone_size: many
cdr3_aa: CASRHSDRGNEKLFF
cdr3_nt: TGTGCCAGCCGCCATTCGGACAGGGGTAATGAAAAACTGTTTTTT

d_call: .
j_call: TRBJ1-1
v_call: TRBV2
clone_size: few
cdr3_aa: CASSPAVGGTEAFF
cdr3_nt: TGTGCCAGCAGCCCGGCGGTGGGGGGCACTGAAGCTTTCTTT

d_call: .
j_call: TRBJ2-3
v_call: TRBV4-3
clone_size: .
cdr3_aa: CASSSRVGDTQYF
cdr3_nt: TGCGCCAGCAGCTCACGTGTCGGGGATACGCAGTATTTT

d_call: .
j_call: TRBJ1-2
v_call: TRBV3-1
clone_size: .
cdr3_aa: CASSQVGPREGYTF
cdr3_nt: TGTGCCAGCAGCCAAGTCGGCCCCCGCGAGGGCTACACCTTC

d_call: .
j_call: TRBJ1-4
v_call: TRBV14
clone_size: many
cdr3_aa: CASSQGGSNEKLFF
cdr3_nt: TGTGCCAGCAGCCAAGGGGGAAGTAATGAAAAACTGTTTTTT

d_call: .
j_call: TRBJ1-2
v_call: TRBV13
clone_size: few
cdr3_aa: CASSSNGPANYGYTF
cdr3_nt: TGTGCCAGCAGCTCTAACGGTCCGGCGAACTATGGCTACACCTTC

d_call: .
j_call: TRBJ2-7
v_call: TRBV7-9
clone_size: .
cdr3_aa: CASSPPGPRLGEQYF
cdr3_nt: TGTGCCAGCAGCCCCCCCGGACCCAGATTGGGCGAGCAGTACTTC

d_call: .
j_call: TRBJ1-5
v_call: TRBV3-1
clone_size: many
cdr3_aa: CASSQDGRVGQPQHF
cdr3_nt: TGTGCCAGCAGCCAAGATGGAAGGGTAGGTCAGCCCCAGCATTTT

d_call: .
j_call: TRBJ1-5
v_call: TRBV3-1
clone_size: few
cdr3_aa: CASSQGGTGQPQHF
cdr3_nt: TGTGCCAGCAGCCAAGGAGGGACGGGTCAGCCCCAGCATTTT